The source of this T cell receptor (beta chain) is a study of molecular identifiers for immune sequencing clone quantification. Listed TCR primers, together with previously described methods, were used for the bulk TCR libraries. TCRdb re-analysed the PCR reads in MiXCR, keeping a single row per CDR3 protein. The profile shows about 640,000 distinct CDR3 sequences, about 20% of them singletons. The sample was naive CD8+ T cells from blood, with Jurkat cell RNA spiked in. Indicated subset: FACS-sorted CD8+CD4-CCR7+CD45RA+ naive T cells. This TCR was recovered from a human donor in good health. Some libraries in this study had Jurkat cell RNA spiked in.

CDR3 DNA: TGTGCCAGCAGCTTAGCTTCCGGACTAGCAGTGACACCCCGGACCGGGGAGCTGTTTTTT. It encodes CASSLASGLAVTPRTGELFF. V usage is TRBV7-6 and J usage is TRBJ2-2, with TRBD2 matching over 8 bases. With V trimmed by 0 bases and J by 5 bases, 17 bases remained unmatched. The germline CDR1 and CDR2 sequences are SGHVS and FNYEAQ. This CDR3 region has 20 residues.